These T cell receptor beta chains were read from a single sample in a study of OX40 agonist ivuxolimab in advanced cancers. The method was immunoSEQ multiplex PCR; TCRdb's version includes in-frame clones alone and lacks a portion of them. The table records roughly 60,000 clones, over 75% of them present only once. The sequencing used CD4+ or CD8+ T cells sorted from blood, collected in a trial of the OX40 agonist ivuxolimab. The receptors here all came from an adult with an advanced solid tumor such as melanoma, head and neck, liver or kidney cancer. CDR3s include the opening cysteine and the closing phenylalanine or tryptophan. D genes are given only for firm matches. Size is omitted from some rows. Given values are once, few, many or a class for expanded clones.

>14|NA|TRBJ2-2|NA|TRBV28
TGTGCCAGCAGTCGGACAAGGAACACCGGGGAGCTGTTTTTT
CASSRTRNTGELFF
>13|NA|TRBJ2-3|NA|TRBV9
TGTGCCAGCAGCGGCGGGGGCAGAGATACGCAGTATTTT
CASSGGGRDTQYF
>14|once|TRBJ2-1|TRBD2|TRBV7-8
TGTGCCAGCAGTCCACTCGGGGGGGCCAATGAGCAGTTCTTC
CASSPLGGANEQFF
>13|NA|TRBJ1-1|NA|TRBV9
TGTGCCAGCAGCGTAGCCCAGGGGTCGAAAGCTTTCTTT
CASSVAQGSKAFF
>15|NA|TRBJ2-7|NA|TRBV5-5
TGTGCCAGCTTCCTAAGCGGCCTAAGCTCCTACGAGCAGTACTTC
CASFLSGLSSYEQYF
>15|NA|TRBJ1-2|TRBD1|TRBV7-2
TGTGCCAGCAGCTCCCTACAGGGGGCTATTGCTGGCTACACCTTC
CASSSLQGAIAGYTF
>15|NA|TRBJ2-7|NA|TRBV19
TGTGCCAGTAGTTCGTCGGCGGCCTACTCCTACGAGCAGTACTTC
CASSSSAAYSYEQYF
>15|NA|TRBJ2-5|TRBD2|TRBV7-2
TGTGCCAGCAGTCTAGCGGGGGGGATAGAAGAGACCCAGTACTTC
CASSLAGGIEETQYF
>14|once|TRBJ2-3|TRBD2|TRBV29-1
TGCAGCGTTGTAAGCGGGACGAGCACAGATACGCAGTATTTT
CSVVSGTSTDTQYF
>15|NA|TRBJ2-2|TRBD2|TRBV7-3
TGTGCCAGCAGCTCCGCCCGGGAGGGCCTCGGGGAGCTGTTTTTT
CASSSAREGLGELFF
>14|NA|TRBJ1-2|TRBD1|TRBV6-1
TGTGCCAGCAGATCAGGGGGGGGACACTATGGCTACACCTTC
CASRSGGGHYGYTF
>20|NA|TRBJ2-1|TRBD1|TRBV30
TGTGCCTGGACCTCATGGGGCAGGGGGTATATGGTGGACAGCCGCGATGAGCAGTTCTTC
CAWTSWGRGYMVDSRDEQFF
>15|NA|TRBJ2-3|TRBD2|TRBV27
TGTGCCAGCAGCCCCCGGGGAGGGAGCACAGATACGCAGTATTTT
CASSPRGGSTDTQYF
>16|NA|TRBJ1-5|TRBD1|TRBV27
TGTGCCAGCAGTCCCCTGGGACAGGGGGTATCTCAGCCCCAGCATTTT
CASSPLGQGVSQPQHF
>14|NA|TRBJ2-7|TRBD1|TRBV11-3
TGTGCCAGCAGCTCCGGGACAGGGCCCTACGAGCAGTACTTC
CASSSGTGPYEQYF
>13|many|TRBJ2-1|NA|TRBV2
TGTGCCAGCAGTTTGGGAGTCGGCGATGAGCAGTTCTTC
CASSLGVGDEQFF
>11|NA|TRBJ1-2|NA|TRBV4-3
TGCGCCAGCAGCACGGTAGGGGGCTACACCTTC
CASSTVGGYTF
>14|NA|TRBJ2-7|NA|TRBV28
TGTGCCAGCAGTCTAAACCGGGGCATCTACGAGCAGTACTTC
CASSLNRGIYEQYF
>14|NA|TRBJ1-2|TRBD1|TRBV29-1
TGCAGCGTTGACCGGGACAGGGATCACTATGGCTACACCTTC
CSVDRDRDHYGYTF
>18|NA|TRBJ2-1|NA|TRBV18
TGTGCCAGCTCACCACTCGTCGGGGGTCAGAGCTCCTACAATGAGCAGTTCTTC
CASSPLVGGQSSYNEQFF
>14|few|TRBJ2-7|NA|TRBV29-1
TGCAGCGTTGAAAGCCCAGGGGGGGGTGGCGAGCAGTACTTC
CSVESPGGGGEQYF
>10|NA|TRBJ1-2|NA|TRBV30
TGTGCCTCGAACAACTATGGCTACACCTTC
CASNNYGYTF
>13|NA|TRBJ2-7|NA|TRBV6-1
TGTGCCAGCAGCCCTAGGGAGGGGGACGAGCAGTACTTC
CASSPREGDEQYF
>13|NA|TRBJ2-5|NA|TRBV30
TGTGCCTGGAAGTTACACAATGGGGAGACCCAGTACTTC
CAWKLHNGETQYF
>14|once|TRBJ1-6|TRBD1|TRBV7-9
TGTGCCAGCAGCACAGGGGGGAGTAATTCACCCCTCCACTTT
CASSTGGSNSPLHF
>14|NA|TRBJ2-5|TRBD1|TRBV5-1
TGCGCCAGCAGCCCCAGACAGGGTTTAGAGACCCAGTACTTC
CASSPRQGLETQYF
>15|NA|TRBJ2-5|NA|TRBV19
TGTGCCAGTAGTCCCGCGGAGGGGTTTCGGGAGACCCAGTACTTC
CASSPAEGFRETQYF
>15|NA|TRBJ2-6|NA|TRBV6-5
TGTGCCAGCGGAAACCCCTACTCTGGGGCCAACGTCCTGACTTTC
CASGNPYSGANVLTF
>14|NA|TRBJ2-7|TRBD1|TRBV5-4
TGTGCCAGCAGCTTGGGCAGGGGGCCGTACGAGCAGTACTTC
CASSLGRGPYEQYF
>13|once|TRBJ1-4|NA|TRBV6-1
TGTGCCAGCGTCAGGGCTCCTAATGAAAAACTGTTTTTT
CASVRAPNEKLFF
>15|NA|TRBJ1-4|NA|TRBV6-5
TGTGCCAGCAGTTCCCTTCCGCGACCGGGTGAAAAACTGTTTTTT
CASSSLPRPGEKLFF
>14|NA|TRBJ1-5|NA|TRBV5-4
TGTGCCAGCAGCCCCGGGGGGGACAATCAGCCCCAGCATTTT
CASSPGGDNQPQHF
>15|NA|TRBJ2-7|TRBD2|TRBV18
TGTGCCAGCTCACCACCTACTAGCGGGAGCTACGAGCAGTACTTC
CASSPPTSGSYEQYF
>12|NA|TRBJ2-4|NA|TRBV10-3
TGTGCCATCAGTGAAGACAGAAACATTCAGTACTTC
CAISEDRNIQYF
>18|NA|TRBJ1-3|NA|TRBV12-2
TGTGCAAGTCGCTTAGGACCCCCCTCCACAGGGGTCGGAAACACCATATATTTT
CASRLGPPSTGVGNTIYF
>14|once|TRBJ1-2|NA|TRBV7-9
TGTGCCACATCCCCGGAGGGCAGGGGTCGAGGCTACACCTTC
CATSPEGRGRGYTF
>16|NA|TRBJ1-3|NA|TRBV6-6
TGTGCCAGCAGTTTCCTTTCAGGGGCCTCTGGAAACACCATATATTTT
CASSFLSGASGNTIYF
>16|NA|TRBJ2-7|TRBD2|TRBV5-1
TGCGCCAGCAGCTTCATACTAGCGGGAGGGTCCTACGAGCAGTACTTC
CASSFILAGGSYEQYF
>14|NA|TRBJ2-3|NA|TRBV7-6
TGTGCCAGCAGCTTAGGGACGTACACAGATACGCAGTATTTT
CASSLGTYTDTQYF
>15|NA|TRBJ2-2|NA|TRBV7-3
TGTGCCAGCAGTGCGGAAGCGGTTAACACCGGGGAGCTGTTTTTT
CASSAEAVNTGELFF
>14|NA|TRBJ2-7|NA|TRBV7-3
TGTGCCAGCAGCTTAGACAGCGTCTCCTACGAGCAGTACTTC
CASSLDSVSYEQYF
>16|NA|TRBJ1-2|TRBD1|TRBV7-9
TGTGCCAGCAGCTTGGACAGGGACCTGCTTAAGTATGGCTACACCTTC
CASSLDRDLLKYGYTF
>16|NA|TRBJ1-3|NA|TRBV21-1
TGTGCCAGCAGTAGAGAAAGGGGCTGCTCTGGAAACACCATATATTTT
CASSRERGCSGNTIYF
>15|NA|TRBJ1-5|TRBD1|TRBV19
TGTGCCAGTATCGGACAGGGGTTTGGCAATCAGCCCCAGCATTTT
CASIGQGFGNQPQHF
>15|once|TRBJ2-1|TRBD2|TRBV7-8
TGTGCCAGCAGCTTAGATAGCGGGGGATACAATGAGCAGTTCTTC
CASSLDSGGYNEQFF
>14|NA|TRBJ2-1|NA|TRBV5-1
TGCGCCAGCAGCCTCCCGGGACTGAGTACTGAGCAGTTCTTC
CASSLPGLSTEQFF